This TCR beta chain comes out of a study of blood T cell repertoires in COVID-19. Assay used: immunoSEQ multiplex PCR; TCRdb lists only in-frame clones, some missing. The sample carries 70,000 or so clones, 87% recorded once. V was pared by 8 bases and J by 5 bases, with 18 bases between. This CDR3 contains 14 residues. Per germline, CDR1 SGHVS and CDR2 FQNEAQ. This clone was counted a few times. The clonotype originates from a woman aged 50 to 65 with acute or convalescent COVID-19. Specimen: peripheral blood. The genes are TRBV7-8 and TRBJ1-2; TRBD1 is a possible D gene (5 bases). The CDR3 is CASAGLSPGYGYTF. The CDR3 DNA sequence: TGTGCCAGCGCAGGTCTCTCCCCAGGGTATGGCTACACCTTC.